These 15 T cell receptor beta chains originate from one sample sequenced in a study of T cells expressing NK-cell markers. After re-calling the 5' RACE reads, TCRdb lists one entry per CDR3 protein, DNA absent. The data show some 110,000 distinct CDR3 sequences, and the top ten clones hold roughly 20%. Sequenced input: blood T cells: a sorted CD56 or NKG2C T cell subset, CD4+ or CD8+ T cells, or bulk PBMC T cells (not recorded which). Source of these receptors: a woman aged 18 to 75 in good health.

V usage is TRBV12-3 or TRBV12-4 and J usage is TRBJ2-1; there is no DNA to check the TCRdb D call of TRBD1. The CDR3 extends over 15 amino acids. The CDR3: CASSRPGQVSNEQFF.

V is TRBV14 and J is TRBJ2-1. Germline V CDR1 and CDR2: SGHDN, FVKESK. This CDR3 contains 13 residues. CDR3 in amino acids: CASSQVYFNEQFF.

The chain combines TRBV14 with TRBJ2-7; TCRdb selects TRBD2, and the lack of DNA leaves this call unchecked. The germline CDR1 and CDR2 sequences are SGHDN and FVKESK. There are 14 residues in the CDR3. The chain's CDR3 is CASSQAGGRSEQYF.

The chain joins TRBV9 to TRBJ2-1; TCRdb picks TRBD2, but there is no DNA to check that call. From germline, CDR1 is SGDLS and CDR2 YYNGEE. There are 15 residues in the CDR3. CDR3 sequence: CASSPPSGPKNEQFF.

The chain joins TRBV28 to TRBJ1-1; absent DNA, TCRdb's TRBD1 call cannot be checked. Germline CDR1 and CDR2: MDHEN and SYDVKM. This CDR3 has 12 residues. CDR3 region: CASAGTALEAFF.

The chain carries TRBV7-2 and TRBJ2-7; checking the TCRdb D call of TRBD2 is not possible without DNA. Germline V gene data show CDR1 as SGHTA and CDR2 as FQGNSA. CDR3 size: 15 residues. The CDR3 is CASSEGASVDYEQYF.

The chain couples TRBV12-3 or TRBV12-4 to TRBJ1-1. This CDR3 is 14 amino acids long. CDR3 amino acids: CASSSRSTAVEAFF.

V and J are TRBV19 and TRBJ1-3; no DNA is available, so the TRBD1 call from TCRdb remains unchecked. The CDR3 spans 16 residues. Germline V gene data show CDR1 as LNHDA and CDR2 as SQIVND (reference sequence). CDR3 sequence: CASSMGGQPPGNTIYF.

The chain recombines TRBV19 with TRBJ1-1; TCRdb names TRBD1, which stays unverified in the absence of DNA. Germline-derived CDR1 and CDR2 are LNHDA and SQIVND (reference sequence). The CDR3 is made up of 14 amino acids. CDR3 in amino acids: CASDRTGENTEAFF. The variable domain in full, completed from reference TRBV19 and TRBJ1-1, reads DGGITQSPKYLFRKEGQNVTLSCEQNLNHDAMYWYRQDPGQGLRLIYYSQIVNDFQKGDIAEGYSVSREKKESFPLTVTSAQKNPTAFYLCASDRTGENTEAFFGQGTRLTVV.

V is TRBV5-1 and J is TRBJ2-2; as DNA is missing, the TRBD2 call by TCRdb cannot be tested. This CDR3 is built from 16 residues. Looked up from germline, CDR1 is SGHRS and CDR2 is YFSETQ. CDR3 protein: CASSFTGRGRTGELFF.

The chain is built from TRBV20-1 and TRBJ2-7; absent DNA, TCRdb's TRBD1 call cannot be checked. CDR1 and CDR2 from the germline V gene are DFQATT and SNEGSKA (reference sequence). This CDR3 has 15 residues. The CDR3 loop is CSARPRTGVGYEQYF.

J is TRBJ2-5 and V is TRBV15; TCRdb selects TRBD2, and the lack of DNA leaves this call unchecked. The length of the CDR3 is 17 residues. From germline, CDR1 is LNHNV and CDR2 YYDKDF (reference sequence). CDR3 amino acids: CATSRSLGLAGVETQYF.

The chain employs TRBV24-1 and TRBJ2-5. This CDR3 comprises 15 residues. From germline, CDR1 is KGHDR and CDR2 SFDVKD. The CDR3: CATSDPLRGQETQYF.

The chain joins TRBV29-1 to TRBJ1-1; TCRdb designates TRBD1, a call that cannot be tested without DNA. The V gene's germline CDR1 is SQVTM and CDR2 ANQGSEA. The CDR3 length is 12 residues. This chain's CDR3 is CSMTGVGTEAFF.

The chain employs TRBV9 and TRBJ2-1. Germline V gene sequence: CDR1 SGDLS, CDR2 YYNGEE. CDR3 length: 15 amino acids. The CDR3 region is CASSVSGGLYNEQFF.